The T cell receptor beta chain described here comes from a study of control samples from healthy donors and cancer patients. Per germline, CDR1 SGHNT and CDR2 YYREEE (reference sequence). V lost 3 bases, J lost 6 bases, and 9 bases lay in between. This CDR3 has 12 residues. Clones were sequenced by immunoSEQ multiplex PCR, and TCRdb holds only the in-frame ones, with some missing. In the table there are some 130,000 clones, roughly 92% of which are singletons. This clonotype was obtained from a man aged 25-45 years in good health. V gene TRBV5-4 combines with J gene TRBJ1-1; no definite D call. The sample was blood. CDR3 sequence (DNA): TGTGCCAGCAGCTGGGAGAGCGCTGAAGCTTTCTTT. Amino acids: CASSWESAEAFF.